A selection of T cell receptor beta chains follows, all from one sample in a study of CD8+CD57+ T cells in acquired aplastic anemia. One entry per CDR3 protein, called by TCRdb with MiXCR from the reads. The sample carries fewer than 250,000 distinct CDR3 sequences, approximately 50% recorded once. The source material was sorted CD4+, CD8+, or CD8+CD57+ T cells (not recorded which) from PBMCs. All receptors come from a human donor with aplastic anemia. CDR3s include the opening cysteine and the closing phenylalanine or tryptophan. Fields, in order: J gene, clone size, D gene, V gene, CDR3 DNA, CDR3 protein. The D gene is left open where the match is weak. Only part of the rows carry a size: once, few, many, or a class if the clone is expanded.

J: TRBJ2-1; size: many; D: NA; V: TRBV7-7; DNA: TGTGCTAGCACCCAAGGGAGTTGGGATGAGCAGTTCTTC; CDR3: CASTQGSWDEQFF
J: TRBJ2-7; size: NA; D: TRBD1; V: TRBV10-3; DNA: TGTGCCATCAGAGGACAGGGTTACGAGCAGTACTTC; CDR3: CAIRGQGYEQYF
J: TRBJ1-6; size: NA; D: TRBD1; V: TRBV20-1; DNA: TGCAGTGCTGCCCAACAGGGGTATAATTCACCCCTCCACTTT; CDR3: CSAAQQGYNSPLHF
J: TRBJ2-3; size: NA; D: NA; V: TRBV20-1; DNA: TGCAGTGTGTTGGCAGGGGTCGGAGTTACGCAGTATTTT; CDR3: CSVLAGVGVTQYF
J: TRBJ2-1; size: many; D: TRBD1; V: TRBV29-1; DNA: TGCAGCGTTGCCCTTTATAGGGGGCGGATCAATGAGCAGTTCTTC; CDR3: CSVALYRGRINEQFF
J: TRBJ1-1; size: NA; D: NA; V: TRBV7-2; DNA: TGTGCCAGCAGCTTGGACACGTCGAGCACTGAAGCTTTCTTT; CDR3: CASSLDTSSTEAFF
J: TRBJ1-2; size: NA; D: NA; V: TRBV5-1; DNA: TGCGCCAGCAGCTTGGGACGGATCGTTGCTAACTATGGCTACACCTTC; CDR3: CASSLGRIVANYGYTF
J: TRBJ2-7; size: NA; D: NA; V: TRBV19; DNA: TGTGCCAGTAGACCTTACGAGCAGTACTTC; CDR3: CASRPYEQYF
J: TRBJ2-2; size: NA; D: NA; V: TRBV7-6; DNA: TGTGCCAGCAGCCCGCCCGGGTACGCCACCGGGGAGCTGTTTTTT; CDR3: CASSPPGYATGELFF
J: TRBJ2-2; size: many; D: NA; V: TRBV4-3; DNA: TGCGCCAGCAGCCAAGTTGGGGGGGCCACCGGGGAGCTGTTTTTT; CDR3: CASSQVGGATGELFF
J: TRBJ2-3; size: NA; D: TRBD1; V: TRBV7-6; DNA: TGTGCCAGCAGCGCCTCGGGACAGGGTTACAATGAGCAGTATTTT; CDR3: CASSASGQGYNEQYF
J: TRBJ1-2; size: NA; D: NA; V: TRBV25-1; DNA: TGTGCCAGCAGTACCCTCGGATCTAACTATGGCTACACCTTC; CDR3: CASSTLGSNYGYTF
J: TRBJ1-1; size: many; D: NA; V: TRBV7-9; DNA: TGTGCCAGCACCGCTCCCGTTACGAACACTGAAGCTTTCTTT; CDR3: CASTAPVTNTEAFF
J: TRBJ2-4; size: many; D: NA; V: TRBV7-9; DNA: TGTGCCAGCAGCGCCGGAACCACACTAGCCAAAAACATTCAGTACTTC; CDR3: CASSAGTTLAKNIQYF
J: TRBJ2-1; size: many; D: NA; V: TRBV7-2; DNA: TGTGCCAGCAGCAACTCGTTTTCAGAAAATGAGCAGTTCTTC; CDR3: CASSNSFSENEQFF
J: TRBJ2-1; size: many; D: TRBD2; V: TRBV2; DNA: TGTGCCAGCAGTGAAATTAGCGGGGGGGCTAATGTTGAGCAGTTCTTC; CDR3: CASSEISGGANVEQFF
J: TRBJ2-5; size: NA; D: TRBD1; V: TRBV25-1; DNA: TGTGCCAGCAGTGAATATCGGGACAGGGGGCAAGAGACCCAGTACTTC; CDR3: CASSEYRDRGQETQYF
J: TRBJ2-7; size: many; D: TRBD1; V: TRBV14; DNA: TGTGCCAGCAGCCAAGAAGGCGTAGGTGTTAGAGGGGGCCACTACGAGCAGTACTTC; CDR3: CASSQEGVGVRGGHYEQYF
J: TRBJ1-1; size: many; D: NA; V: TRBV14; DNA: TGTGCCAGCAGCGCCGGTGGGTTTGTCGCTTTCTTT; CDR3: CASSAGGFVAFF
J: TRBJ1-2; size: NA; D: TRBD1; V: TRBV20-1; DNA: TGCAGTGCTAGAGCGGACAGGGCTGTCAATGGCTACACCTTC; CDR3: CSARADRAVNGYTF
J: TRBJ1-4; size: NA; D: NA; V: TRBV4-3; DNA: TGCGCCAGCAGCCAAGACAAACAAGCAACTAATGAAAAACTGTTTTTT; CDR3: CASSQDKQATNEKLFF
J: TRBJ2-5; size: many; D: NA; V: TRBV20-1; DNA: TGCAGTGCCACGGACGGAGGCGGGACCCAGTACTTC; CDR3: CSATDGGGTQYF
J: TRBJ1-4; size: many; D: NA; V: TRBV5-6; DNA: TGTGCCAGCAGCTTCCGTGACGAAAAACTGTTTTTT; CDR3: CASSFRDEKLFF
J: TRBJ1-2; size: NA; D: TRBD1; V: TRBV24-1; DNA: TGTGCCACCAGACATACGGGGGGCAGGGGGCCACATGGCTACACCTTC; CDR3: CATRHTGGRGPHGYTF
J: TRBJ2-3; size: NA; D: NA; V: TRBV9; DNA: TGTGCCAGCAGCGTAGAGGGGAGCTACGATACGCAGTATTTT; CDR3: CASSVEGSYDTQYF
J: TRBJ1-6; size: NA; D: TRBD1; V: TRBV2; DNA: TGTGCCAGCAGTGACACAGGGGGCAGTTGGGGTTCACCCCTCCACTTT; CDR3: CASSDTGGSWGSPLHF
J: TRBJ1-1; size: many; D: NA; V: TRBV7-9; DNA: TGTGCCAGCAGCCGCGGGACACTGGGTACTTTCTTT; CDR3: CASSRGTLGTFF
J: TRBJ2-5; size: few; D: TRBD2; V: TRBV9; DNA: TGTGCCAGCAGCGTAGGATCTAGCGGGGGCCAAGAGACCCAGTACTTC; CDR3: CASSVGSSGGQETQYF
J: TRBJ1-2; size: NA; D: TRBD1; V: TRBV6-4; DNA: TGCGCCAGCAGCCAAGAAACCCAGGGACAGGTGGGCTACACCTTC; CDR3: CASSQETQGQVGYTF
J: TRBJ1-2; size: NA; D: NA; V: TRBV19; DNA: TGTGCCAGTAGTATGTCCCGAATCTATGGCTACACCTTC; CDR3: CASSMSRIYGYTF
J: TRBJ2-3; size: many; D: NA; V: TRBV6-4; DNA: TGTGCCAGCAGTGAAATGGCGGGTAGCACAGATACGCAGTATTTT; CDR3: CASSEMAGSTDTQYF
J: TRBJ1-2; size: NA; D: TRBD1; V: TRBV11-2; DNA: TGTGCCAGCAACCCGGGACAGGGCCGTGGGTATGGCTACACCTTC; CDR3: CASNPGQGRGYGYTF
J: TRBJ1-6; size: many; D: TRBD1; V: TRBV7-9; DNA: TGTGCCAGCAGCTTACCCCGGACAGGGCCTCGCAGTTCACCCCTCCACTTT; CDR3: CASSLPRTGPRSSPLHF
J: TRBJ1-2; size: NA; D: NA; V: TRBV5-8; DNA: TGTGCCAGCGGAAGCCAGGCCCGATTTTTGGGCTACACCTTC; CDR3: CASGSQARFLGYTF
J: TRBJ2-7; size: NA; D: TRBD2; V: TRBV19; DNA: TGTGCCTGGGGTGCCCTGGCGGGAGCTGGCGAGCAGTACTTC; CDR3: CAWGALAGAGEQYF
J: TRBJ2-3; size: NA; D: NA; V: TRBV7-9; DNA: TGTGCCAGCAGCTTATTAGGCGGGACAAGAACGCAGTATTTT; CDR3: CASSLLGGTRTQYF
J: TRBJ1-6; size: many; D: TRBD1; V: TRBV5-8; DNA: TGTGCCAGCAGCTTGACTCGGACAGGGGTAGATAATTCACCCCTCCACTTT; CDR3: CASSLTRTGVDNSPLHF
J: TRBJ1-5; size: NA; D: NA; V: TRBV10-3; DNA: TGTGCCATCAGTGCAGCCCAGAATCAGCCCCAGCATTTT; CDR3: CAISAAQNQPQHF
J: TRBJ2-7; size: few; D: TRBD2; V: TRBV20-1; DNA: TGCAGTGCCGCCGATACTAGCGGGGGAACCTACGAGCAGTACTTC; CDR3: CSAADTSGGTYEQYF
J: TRBJ1-4; size: once; D: NA; V: TRBV15; DNA: TGTGCCACCAGCTACGGCGAGACGGTTGAAAAACTGTTTTTT; CDR3: CATSYGETVEKLFF
J: TRBJ1-6; size: NA; D: TRBD1; V: TRBV19; DNA: TGTGCCAGTAGTATGGACAGGGACAATTCACCCCTCCACTTT; CDR3: CASSMDRDNSPLHF